Sequencing of this T cell receptor beta chain was carried out in a study of T cell repertoires in cytomegalovirus infection (dated by TCRdb to about 2019). Concerning the study at large: Alongside well-studied HLA-B-restricted epitopes, the peptide stimulations were aimed at recently identified HLA-C-restricted CMV epitopes, whose presentation resists viral immunomodulation. Donor HLA type was relevant to the analysis, as public TCR beta signatures indicated carriage of CMV infection together with the matching HLA type.

The meaning of the sample's treatment or condition label: in vitro stimulation with specific CMV peptide epitopes to enrich CMV-specific T cells. This clonotype was recorded a few times. What antigen it recognizes has not been identified. Nothing much larger sits one base from this clone, and base qualities are not available. V loses 5 bases of germline sequence and J loses 7 bases, and the interval between the two ends is 8 bases. The CDR1 and CDR2 encoded by the germline V gene (reference sequence) are MNHEY and SMNVEV. From its cysteine to its phenylalanine, the CDR3 spans 12 amino acids. The read is trimmed to its CDR3 DNA, 36 bases read in frame from base 1. The sequencer listed for this sample is Illumina HiSeq 1500. The raw public reads went through TCRdb reprocessing: fastp at Q25, MiXCR clone calling, in-frame beta chains kept. Entries are consolidated by CDR3 protein sequence, retaining the most common genes and DNA. The sample table holds approximately 910,000 distinct CDR3 sequences, of which 31% were seen once. The ten biggest clones cover more than 12% of the sample.

What the study reported, not specific to this receptor: In the ex vivo response, HLA-C-restricted CMV-specific TCR beta clonotypes were dominant, and in two of eight donors the single most frequent clonotype came from this HLA-C-restricted group. In both this cohort and an independent roughly 350-donor cohort, the cumulative frequency of public TCR beta family members distinguished carriers of CMV infection plus the relevant HLA type.

This receptor was identified in a human donor in good health (CMV status not recorded). Some clones in this sample may be carry-over from other donors' samples. This receptor chain uses TRBV27 and TRBJ2-2; no D segment can be confidently identified. This specimen consisted of cultured CD8+ T cells from PBMCs, obtained from culture after CMV antigen stimulation. In nucleotides, the sequence is TGTGCCAGCAGTCCTAATAACGGGGAGCTGTTTTTT. Its protein is CASSPNNGELFF.